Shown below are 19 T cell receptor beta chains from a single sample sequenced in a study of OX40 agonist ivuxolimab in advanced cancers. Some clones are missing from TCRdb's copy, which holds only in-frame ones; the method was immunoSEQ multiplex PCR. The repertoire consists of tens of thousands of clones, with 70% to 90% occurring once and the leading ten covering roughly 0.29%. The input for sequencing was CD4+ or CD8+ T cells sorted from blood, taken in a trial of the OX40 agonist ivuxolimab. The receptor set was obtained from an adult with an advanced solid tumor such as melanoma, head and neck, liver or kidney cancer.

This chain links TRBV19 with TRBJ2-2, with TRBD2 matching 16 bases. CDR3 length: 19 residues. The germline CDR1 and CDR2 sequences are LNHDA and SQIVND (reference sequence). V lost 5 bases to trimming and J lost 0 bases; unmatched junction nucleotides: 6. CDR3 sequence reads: CASSSGLAGGSANTGELFF. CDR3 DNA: TGTGCCAGTAGTTCGGGACTAGCGGGAGGGAGCGCGAACACCGGGGAGCTGTTTTTT.

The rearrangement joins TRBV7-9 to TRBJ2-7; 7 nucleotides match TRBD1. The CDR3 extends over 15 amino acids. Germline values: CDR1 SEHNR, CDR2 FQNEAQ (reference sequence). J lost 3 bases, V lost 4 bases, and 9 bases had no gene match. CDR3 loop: CASSSTTGRFYEQYF. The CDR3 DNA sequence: TGTGCCAGCAGCTCGACGACAGGGAGATTCTACGAGCAGTACTTC.

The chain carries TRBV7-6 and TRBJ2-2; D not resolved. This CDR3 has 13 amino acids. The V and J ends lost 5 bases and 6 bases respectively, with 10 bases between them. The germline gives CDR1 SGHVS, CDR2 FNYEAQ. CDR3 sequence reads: CASSPSSPGELFF. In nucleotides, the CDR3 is TGTGCCAGCAGCCCTTCTTCCCCCGGGGAGCTGTTTTTT.

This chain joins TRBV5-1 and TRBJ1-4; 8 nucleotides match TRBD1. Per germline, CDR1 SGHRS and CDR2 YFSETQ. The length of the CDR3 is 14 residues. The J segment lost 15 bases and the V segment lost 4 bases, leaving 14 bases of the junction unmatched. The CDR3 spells CASSPGQGDLGLFF. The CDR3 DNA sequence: TGCGCCAGCAGCCCCGGACAGGGCGACTTAGGGTTGTTTTTT.

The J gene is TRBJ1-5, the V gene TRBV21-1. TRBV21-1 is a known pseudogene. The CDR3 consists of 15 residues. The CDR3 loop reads CASSKKTELDQPQHF. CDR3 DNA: TGTGCCAGCAGCAAAAAAACGGAATTAGATCAGCCCCAGCATTTT.

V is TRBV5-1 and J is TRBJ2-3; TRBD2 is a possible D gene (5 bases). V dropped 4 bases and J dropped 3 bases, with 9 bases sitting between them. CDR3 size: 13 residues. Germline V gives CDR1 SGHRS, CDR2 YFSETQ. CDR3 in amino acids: CASSDWETDTQYF. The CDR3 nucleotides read TGCGCCAGCAGCGACTGGGAGACAGATACGCAGTATTTT.

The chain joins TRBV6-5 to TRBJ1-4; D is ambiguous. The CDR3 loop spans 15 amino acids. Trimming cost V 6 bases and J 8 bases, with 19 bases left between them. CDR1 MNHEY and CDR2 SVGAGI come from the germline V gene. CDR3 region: CASRDGVLVGEKLFF. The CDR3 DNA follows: TGTGCCAGCAGGGACGGAGTCTTAGTGGGGGAAAAACTGTTTTTT.

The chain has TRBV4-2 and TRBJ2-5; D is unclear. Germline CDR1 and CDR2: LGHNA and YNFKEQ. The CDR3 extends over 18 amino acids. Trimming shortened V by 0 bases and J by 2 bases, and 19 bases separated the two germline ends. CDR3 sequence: CASSQDRRPDSLQETQYF. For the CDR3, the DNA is TGTGCCAGCAGCCAAGATCGTCGTCCTGACTCTTTACAAGAGACCCAGTACTTC.

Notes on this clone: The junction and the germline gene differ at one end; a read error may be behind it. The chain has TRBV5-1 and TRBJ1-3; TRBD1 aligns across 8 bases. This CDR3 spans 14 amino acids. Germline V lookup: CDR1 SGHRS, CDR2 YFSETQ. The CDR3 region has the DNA TGCGCCAGCAGCTTAAATGGACAGGGAAGCACCATATATTTT. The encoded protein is CASSLNGQGSTIYF. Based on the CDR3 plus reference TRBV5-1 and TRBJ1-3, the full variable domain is KAGVTQTPRYLIKTRGQQVTLSCSPISGHRSVSWYQQTPGQGLQFLFEYFSETQRNKGNFPGRFSGRQFSNSRSEMNVSTLELGDSALYLCASSLNGQGSTIYFGEGSWLTVV.

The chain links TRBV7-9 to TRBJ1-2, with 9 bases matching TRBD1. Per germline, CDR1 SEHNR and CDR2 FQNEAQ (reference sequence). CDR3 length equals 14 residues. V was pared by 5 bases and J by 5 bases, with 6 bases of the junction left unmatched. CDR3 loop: CASSTQGQGYGYTF. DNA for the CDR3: TGTGCCAGCAGCACTCAGGGACAGGGTTATGGCTACACCTTC.

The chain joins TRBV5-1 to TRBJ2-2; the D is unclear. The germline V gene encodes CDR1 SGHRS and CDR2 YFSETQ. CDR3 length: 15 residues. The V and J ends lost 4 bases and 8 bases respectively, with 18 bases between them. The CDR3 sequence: CASSPVLSSPGELFF. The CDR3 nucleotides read TGCGCCAGCAGCCCGGTCCTCTCGTCCCCGGGGGAGCTGTTTTTT.

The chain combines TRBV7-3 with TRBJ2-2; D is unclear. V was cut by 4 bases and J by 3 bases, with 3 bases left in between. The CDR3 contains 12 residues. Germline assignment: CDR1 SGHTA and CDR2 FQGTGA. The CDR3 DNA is TGTGCCAGCAGCTCTGACACCGGGGAGCTGTTTTTT. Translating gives CASSSDTGELFF.

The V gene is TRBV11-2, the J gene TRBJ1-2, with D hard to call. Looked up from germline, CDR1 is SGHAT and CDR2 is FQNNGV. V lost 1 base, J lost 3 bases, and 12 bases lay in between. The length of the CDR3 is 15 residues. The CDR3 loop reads CASSLGAWRDYGYTF. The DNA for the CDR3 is TGTGCCAGCAGCTTAGGGGCTTGGAGGGACTATGGCTACACCTTC.

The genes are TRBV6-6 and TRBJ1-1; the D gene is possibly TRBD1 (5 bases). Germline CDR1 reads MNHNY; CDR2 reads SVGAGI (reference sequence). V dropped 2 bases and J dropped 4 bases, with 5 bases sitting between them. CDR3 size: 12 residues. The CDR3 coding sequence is TGTGCCAGCAGTTACGGGACCACTGAAGCTTTCTTT. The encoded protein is CASSYGTTEAFF.

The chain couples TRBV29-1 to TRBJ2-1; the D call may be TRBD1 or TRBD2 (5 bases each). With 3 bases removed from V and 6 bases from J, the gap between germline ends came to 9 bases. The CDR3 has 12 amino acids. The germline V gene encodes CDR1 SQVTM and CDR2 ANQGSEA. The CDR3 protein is CSVEAGSNEQFF. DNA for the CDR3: TGCAGCGTTGAGGCAGGGAGCAATGAGCAGTTCTTC.

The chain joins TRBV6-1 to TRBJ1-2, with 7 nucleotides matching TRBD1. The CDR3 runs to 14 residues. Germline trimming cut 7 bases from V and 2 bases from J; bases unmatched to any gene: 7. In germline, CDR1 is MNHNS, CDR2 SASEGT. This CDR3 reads CASTERQGNYGYTF. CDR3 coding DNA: TGTGCCAGCACCGAAAGACAGGGCAACTATGGCTACACCTTC.

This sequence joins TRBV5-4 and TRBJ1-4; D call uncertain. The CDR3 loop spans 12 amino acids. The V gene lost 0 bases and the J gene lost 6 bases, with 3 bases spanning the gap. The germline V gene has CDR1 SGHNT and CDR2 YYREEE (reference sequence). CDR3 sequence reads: CASSLVDEKLFF. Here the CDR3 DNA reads TGTGCCAGCAGCTTGGTTGATGAAAAACTGTTTTTT.

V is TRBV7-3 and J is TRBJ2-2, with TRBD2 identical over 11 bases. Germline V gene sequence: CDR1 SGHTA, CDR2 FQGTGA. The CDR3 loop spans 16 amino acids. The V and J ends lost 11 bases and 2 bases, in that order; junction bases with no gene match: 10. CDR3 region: CAVPGLAEINTGELFF. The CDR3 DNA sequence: TGTGCCGTGCCGGGACTAGCGGAAATCAACACCGGGGAGCTGTTTTTT. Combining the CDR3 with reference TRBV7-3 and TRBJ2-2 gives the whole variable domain GAGVSQTPSNKVTEKGKYVELRCDPISGHTALYWYRQSLGQGPEFLIYFQGTGAADDSGLPNDRFFAVRPEGSVSTLKIQRTERGDSAVYLCAVPGLAEINTGELFFGEGSRLTVL.

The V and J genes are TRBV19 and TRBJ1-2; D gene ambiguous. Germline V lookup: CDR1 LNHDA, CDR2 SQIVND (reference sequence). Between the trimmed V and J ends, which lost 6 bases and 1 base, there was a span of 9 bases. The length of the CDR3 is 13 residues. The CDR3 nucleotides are TGTGCCAGTAGCCTGGCAGTTAACTATGGCTACACCTTC. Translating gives CASSLAVNYGYTF. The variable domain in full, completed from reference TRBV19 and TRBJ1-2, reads DGGITQSPKYLFRKEGQNVTLSCEQNLNHDAMYWYRQDPGQGLRLIYYSQIVNDFQKGDIAEGYSVSREKKESFPLTVTSAQKNPTAFYLCASSLAVNYGYTFGSGTRLTVV.